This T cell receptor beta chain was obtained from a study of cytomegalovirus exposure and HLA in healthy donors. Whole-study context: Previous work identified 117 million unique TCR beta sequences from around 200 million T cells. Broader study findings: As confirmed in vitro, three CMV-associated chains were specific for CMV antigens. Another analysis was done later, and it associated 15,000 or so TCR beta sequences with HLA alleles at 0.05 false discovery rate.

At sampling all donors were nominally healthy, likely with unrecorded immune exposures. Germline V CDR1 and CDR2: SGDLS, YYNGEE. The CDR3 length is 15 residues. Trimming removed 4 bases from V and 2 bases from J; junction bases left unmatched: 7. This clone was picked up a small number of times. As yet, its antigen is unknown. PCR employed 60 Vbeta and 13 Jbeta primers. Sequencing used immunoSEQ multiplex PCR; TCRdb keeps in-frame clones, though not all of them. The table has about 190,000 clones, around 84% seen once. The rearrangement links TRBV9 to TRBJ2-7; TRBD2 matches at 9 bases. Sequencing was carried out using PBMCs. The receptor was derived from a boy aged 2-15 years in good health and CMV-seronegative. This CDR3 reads CASSPRTSDTYEQYF. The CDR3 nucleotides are TGTGCCAGCAGCCCGCGGACTAGCGACACCTACGAGCAGTACTTC.